This TCR beta chain is drawn from a study of read filtering for tumor transcriptome and immune sequencing. The study's findings and limits: IR-seq captured clonotypes deeper and more reliably than RNA-seq. Single-read clonotypes: around 81% of IR-seq clonotypes (about 4% of reads), 74.6% of RNA-seq clonotypes (approximately 43% of reads).

Molecular barcoded adaptors covering alpha/delta and beta/gamma chains were used on around 400 ng RNA. TCRdb recomputed calls from the reads with MiXCR, one row per CDR3 protein. This sample has tens of thousands of distinct CDR3 sequences, with 20% to 25% found just once. Bone marrow was sampled from every patient at the time of active disease. As concerns this clonotype: What it binds is unknown.

V dropped 3 bases and J dropped 1 base, with 13 bases sitting between them. This CDR3 has 15 amino acids. Germline values: CDR1 DFQATT, CDR2 SNEGSKA (reference sequence). This sequence joins TRBV20-1 and TRBJ2-4; D tentatively fits TRBD1 or TRBD2 (5 bases each). The sample taken for sequencing was a population of CD138-negative cells sorted from bone marrow. The source of this sequence is a donor at least 40 years old with multiple myeloma. This chain's CDR3 is CSASIPGAAKNIQYF. The CDR3 nucleotides read TGCAGTGCTAGTATCCCCGGGGCGGCCAAAAACATTCAGTACTTC.